These T cell receptor beta chains were read from a single sample in a study of Tregs in tolerant kidney transplant recipients. The protocol was immunoSEQ multiplex PCR, while the TCRdb copy is restricted to in-frame clones and leaves out a portion. The sample shows 50,000 to 55,000 clones, about 91% of them seen only once. Sample: CD8+ T cells from blood (PBMCs), taken 24 months after the transplant. The receptors here all came from a human patient who received a combined kidney and bone marrow transplant. Part of the T cell pool may stem from the graft donor. Both conserved end residues are part of each CDR3. D genes are given only for firm matches. Clone size is not always given. Where it is, it says once, few, many or a class for expanded clones.

J gene	clone size	V gene	D gene	CDR3 DNA	CDR3 protein
TRBJ2-1	-	TRBV2	TRBD2	TGTGCCAGCAGTGATGGACTAGCGGGAGCGAATGAGCAGTTCTTC	CASSDGLAGANEQFF
TRBJ2-7	-	TRBV21-1	-	TGTGCCAGCAGCGAGACGTTGCGGGAGTCCGTTGACGAGCAGTACTTC	CASSETLRESVDEQYF
TRBJ2-1	once	TRBV7-2	TRBD2	TGTGCCAGCAGCTTGACTAGCGGGCTCCACAATGAGCAGTTCTTC	CASSLTSGLHNEQFF
TRBJ2-1	-	TRBV4-3	TRBD2	TGCGCCAGCAGCCAAGGGCCTAGCGGGAGCTATGAGCAGTTCTTC	CASSQGPSGSYEQFF
TRBJ1-5	-	TRBV15	-	TGTGCCACCAGCATTGCAGGGGCTAGCAATCAGCCCCAGCATTTT	CATSIAGASNQPQHF
TRBJ2-1	-	TRBV5-6	-	TGTGCCAGCAGCTTGGGCAGCTCCTACAATGAGCAGTTCTTC	CASSLGSSYNEQFF
TRBJ2-7	-	TRBV14	-	TGTGCCAGCAGCCAAGTAACTTTCCACGAGCAGTACTTC	CASSQVTFHEQYF
TRBJ1-1	-	TRBV2	-	TGTGCCAGCAGCGCACAGGGTTACCTGGACACTGAAGCTTTCTTT	CASSAQGYLDTEAFF
TRBJ1-1	-	TRBV7-9	-	TGTGCCAGCAGCCCGGGGGGTTGGCTTACTGAAGCTTTCTTT	CASSPGGWLTEAFF
TRBJ1-1	-	TRBV25-1	-	TGTGCCAGCAGTCTGTCCGGGAACACTGAAGCTTTCTTT	CASSLSGNTEAFF
TRBJ2-1	-	TRBV19	TRBD2	TGTGCCAGTAGTGTGACTAGCGGGGGATCAAATGAGCAGTTCTTC	CASSVTSGGSNEQFF
TRBJ2-1	-	TRBV4-3	TRBD2	TGCGCCAGCAGCCAAGATCCGGGGGGGGGCTACAATGAGCAGTTCTTC	CASSQDPGGGYNEQFF
TRBJ2-7	-	TRBV15	-	TGTGCCACCAGCAGAGATTACGCAGGGGAAGGCCTCTACGAGCAGTACTTC	CATSRDYAGEGLYEQYF
TRBJ1-5	-	TRBV27	TRBD1	TGTGCCAGCAAGACAGGGGGGAGCAATCAGCCCCAGCATTTT	CASKTGGSNQPQHF
TRBJ2-7	-	TRBV30	TRBD1	TGTGCCTGGAGTACAGGGACAGGTTCCTACGAGCAGTACTTC	CAWSTGTGSYEQYF
TRBJ2-1	few	TRBV27	-	TGTGCCAGCAGTTTGGGGCAGGTCAATGAGCAGTTCTTC	CASSLGQVNEQFF
TRBJ1-2	-	TRBV2	-	TGTGCCTCCCTGGGGGGGCTCGGGGAGGGCTACACCTTC	CASLGGLGEGYTF
TRBJ2-7	-	TRBV4-1	-	TGCGCCAGCAGCCAAGATCTATCCTACGAGCAGTACTTC	CASSQDLSYEQYF
TRBJ2-3	-	TRBV14	-	TGTGCCAGCAGCGAGGGCAGGCACACAGATACGCAGTATTTT	CASSEGRHTDTQYF
TRBJ2-1	-	TRBV15	TRBD2	TGTGCCACCAGCGGCGGGGGGGACAATGAGCAGTTCTTC	CATSGGGDNEQFF
TRBJ2-2	once	TRBV30	-	TGTGCCTGGAGTGGCAGGGTCGGCGGGGAGCTGTTTTTT	CAWSGRVGGELFF
TRBJ2-3	-	TRBV4-3	TRBD2	TGCGCCAGCAGTCACGGGACTAGCCGGGGCACAGATACGCAGTATTTT	CASSHGTSRGTDTQYF
TRBJ1-1	few	TRBV19	-	TGTGCCAGTAGTATAGGCGGCAGCCACACTGAAGCTTTCTTT	CASSIGGSHTEAFF
TRBJ2-2	-	TRBV11-1	-	TGTGCCAGCAGCTTACTATGGGACACCGCGAACACCGGGGAGCTGTTTTTT	CASSLLWDTANTGELFF
TRBJ2-7	-	TRBV13	-	TGTGCCAGCAGCTTAGGGGGCGGGGCTGCCTACGAGCAGTACTTC	CASSLGGGAAYEQYF
TRBJ2-3	few	TRBV4-1	-	TGCGCCAGCAGCCAACCGGTCGATGGTACGCAGTATTTT	CASSQPVDGTQYF
TRBJ1-1	once	TRBV7-3	-	TGTGCCAGCAGCTTAAATTTCGAACGGTATCCAGAAGCTTTCTTT	CASSLNFERYPEAFF
TRBJ2-1	-	TRBV30	-	TGTGCCTGGAGAGCCGGGCGGGCCATCAATGAGCAGTTCTTC	CAWRAGRAINEQFF
TRBJ2-3	-	TRBV5-8	-	TGTGCCAGCAGCCACTCGGGAGTCCTTGGCTCCTTCGTAGATACGCAGTATTTT	CASSHSGVLGSFVDTQYF
TRBJ2-1	once	TRBV13	TRBD1	TGTGCCAGCAGCCCCGGACAGGGGGCCTCCTACAATGAGCAGTTCTTC	CASSPGQGASYNEQFF
TRBJ2-3	few	TRBV4-1	TRBD2	TGCGCCAGCAGCTCGACCGGGACTAGCGGGGCAGATACGCAGTATTTT	CASSSTGTSGADTQYF
TRBJ2-5	-	TRBV28	-	TGTACCAGCAGTCCCTACCCAGCAGGGTATGGGGAGACCCAGTACTTC	CTSSPYPAGYGETQYF
TRBJ2-1	-	TRBV4-2	-	TGTGCCAGCAGCCAAGAACCGATCGGGAGCTCCTACAATGAGCAGTTCTTC	CASSQEPIGSSYNEQFF